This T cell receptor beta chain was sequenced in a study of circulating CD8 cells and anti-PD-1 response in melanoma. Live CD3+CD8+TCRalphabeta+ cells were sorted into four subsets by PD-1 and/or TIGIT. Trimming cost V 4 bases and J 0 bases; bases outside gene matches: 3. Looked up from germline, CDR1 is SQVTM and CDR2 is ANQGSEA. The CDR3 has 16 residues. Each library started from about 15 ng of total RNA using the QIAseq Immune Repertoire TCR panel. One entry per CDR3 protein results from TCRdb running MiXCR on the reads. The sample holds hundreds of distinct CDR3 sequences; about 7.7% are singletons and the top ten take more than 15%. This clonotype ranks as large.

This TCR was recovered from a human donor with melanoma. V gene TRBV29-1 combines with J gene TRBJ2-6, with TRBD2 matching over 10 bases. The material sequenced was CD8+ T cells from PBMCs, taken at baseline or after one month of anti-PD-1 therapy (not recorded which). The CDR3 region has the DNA TGCAGCGTTGTGACTAGCGGGTCCTCTGGGGCCAACGTCCTGACTTTC. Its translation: CSVVTSGSSGANVLTF.